This T cell receptor beta chain is drawn from a study of cytomegalovirus exposure and HLA in healthy donors. Whole-study context: The study's early data release held about 85 million unique TCRs from HLA-typed donors. Notes on the study in general: For most TCR beta V segments, an earlier analysis put the productive rate at about 87% or about 30% of the time. In a later analysis, TCR beta V- and J-gene trimming was associated with a missense DCLRE1C variant.

The PCR made use of 60 Vbeta and 13 Jbeta primers. Some clones are missing from TCRdb's copy, which holds only in-frame ones; the method was immunoSEQ multiplex PCR. Among some 150,000 clones listed, roughly 73% were seen once. On this clone itself: Its matching antigen is unknown.

This CDR3 is built from 17 residues. V was trimmed by 1 base and J by 0 bases, leaving 11 bases between them. Germline V CDR1 and CDR2: SGHRS, YFSETQ. This clonotype was sampled from a male donor in good health and CMV-seronegative. Material: PBMCs. J is TRBJ1-6 and V is TRBV5-1; tentatively, D is TRBD1 (6 bases). CDR3 nucleotide sequence: TGCGCCAGCAGCTTGACGGGGGGCAGCTCCTATAATTCACCCCTCCACTTT. This sequence encodes CASSLTGGSSYNSPLHF.